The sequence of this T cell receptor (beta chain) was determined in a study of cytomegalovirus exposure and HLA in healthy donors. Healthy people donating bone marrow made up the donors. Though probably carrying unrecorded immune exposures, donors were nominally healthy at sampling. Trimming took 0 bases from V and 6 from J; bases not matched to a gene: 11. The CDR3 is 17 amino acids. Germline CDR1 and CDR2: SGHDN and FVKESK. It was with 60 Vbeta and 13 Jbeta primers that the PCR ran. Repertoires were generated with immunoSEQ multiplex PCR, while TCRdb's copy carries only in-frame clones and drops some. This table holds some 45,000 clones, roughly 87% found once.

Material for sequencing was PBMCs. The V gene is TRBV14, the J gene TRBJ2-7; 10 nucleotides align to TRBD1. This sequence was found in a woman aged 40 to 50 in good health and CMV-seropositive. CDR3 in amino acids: CASSQDSATGGGSEQYF. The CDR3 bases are TGTGCCAGCAGCCAAGATAGCGCGACAGGGGGCGGGAGCGAGCAGTACTTC.